A selection of T cell receptor beta chains follows, all from one sample in a study of blood T cell repertoires in COVID-19. Clones were read by immunoSEQ multiplex PCR, and TCRdb kept only the in-frame ones, dropping some. The data show approximately 290,000 clones, with around 87% seen just once and around 4.5% held by the top ten. Sample: PBMCs or T cells enriched from blood (not recorded which). The receptors originated from a woman in her late teens or twenties with acute COVID-19. CDR3s include the opening cysteine and the closing phenylalanine or tryptophan. A D gene is named only where the DNA matches it firmly. Clone size, where shown, is once, few, many, or a class for clones that have expanded.

>TRBD1|17|TRBV3-1/TRBV3-2|TRBJ1-3|once
CASSQERTGVSGNTIYF
TGTGCCAGCAGCCAAGAAAGGACAGGGGTATCTGGAAACACCATATATTTT
>NA|11|TRBV29-1|TRBJ1-2|NA
CSVTGYYGYTF
TGCAGCGTTACAGGGTATTATGGCTACACCTTC
>NA|15|TRBV15|TRBJ1-5|NA
CATSRELSGNQPQHF
TGTGCCACCAGCAGGGAATTGTCGGGGAATCAGCCCCAGCATTTT
>NA|14|TRBV6-5|TRBJ2-7|NA
CATQPGLTPYEQYF
TGTGCCACACAGCCTGGCCTAACGCCCTACGAGCAGTACTTC
>NA|15|TRBV5-6|TRBJ2-1|NA
CASSLVRGSYNEQFF
TGTGCCAGCAGCTTGGTCCGGGGCTCCTACAATGAGCAGTTCTTC
>NA|13|TRBV19|TRBJ1-5|few
CASSQGPDQPQHF
TGTGCCAGTTCGCAGGGGCCGGATCAGCCCCAGCATTTT
>NA|15|TRBV25-1|TRBJ2-3|once
CASCSTKGVADTQYF
TGTGCCAGCTGTTCCACTAAGGGGGTGGCAGATACGCAGTATTTT
>TRBD2|15|TRBV28|TRBJ2-3|NA
CASSLGLADTDTQYF
TGTGCCAGCAGTTTAGGGCTAGCGGACACAGATACGCAGTATTTT
>NA|14|TRBV10-3|TRBJ1-1|NA
CAISDGRVNTEAFF
TGTGCCATCAGTGACGGCAGGGTGAACACTGAAGCTTTCTTT
>NA|16|TRBV3-1/TRBV3-2|TRBJ2-7|NA
CASSQERLPSIYEQYF
TGTGCCAGCAGCCAAGAGCGGCTACCCTCAATCTACGAGCAGTACTTC
>NA|13|TRBV30|TRBJ1-2|NA
CAWSDTGLDGYTF
TGTGCCTGGAGTGATACGGGACTTGATGGCTACACCTTC
>NA|13|TRBV12-5|TRBJ2-5|NA
CASGEGVGQTQYF
TGTGCTAGTGGTGAGGGAGTCGGGCAGACCCAGTACTTC
>TRBD1|15|TRBV27|TRBJ2-7|NA
CASSTTGTGGYEQYF
TGTGCCAGCAGCACAACCGGGACAGGGGGCTACGAGCAGTACTTC
>TRBD2|14|TRBV28|TRBJ2-7|NA
CASINRGGGYEQYF
TGTGCCAGCATCAATCGGGGGGGTGGCTACGAGCAGTACTTC
>NA|14|TRBV19|TRBJ2-5|few
CASSIRVLKETQYF
TGTGCCAGTAGTATCCGGGTCCTGAAAGAGACCCAGTACTTC
>NA|14|TRBV3-1/TRBV3-2|TRBJ2-2|NA
CASSQALEAGELFF
TGTGCCAGCAGCCAAGCCCTAGAGGCCGGGGAGCTGTTTTTT
>NA|15|TRBV9|TRBJ1-1|NA
CASSVEARANTEAFF
TGTGCCAGCAGCGTAGAAGCCAGGGCGAACACTGAAGCTTTCTTT
>TRBD1|12|TRBV11-3|TRBJ1-1|NA
CASSYRDRAAFF
TGTGCCAGCAGCTACCGGGACAGGGCGGCTTTCTTT
>NA|15|TRBV28|TRBJ1-1|NA
CASSKYRVMNTEAFF
TGTGCCAGCAGTAAATACAGAGTCATGAACACTGAAGCTTTCTTT
>NA|11|TRBV7-9|TRBJ2-3|NA
CATPVADTQYF
TGTGCCACCCCGGTCGCAGATACGCAGTATTTT
>TRBD1|16|TRBV28|TRBJ1-5|NA
CASSSSGGYSNQPQHF
TGTGCCAGCAGTTCCTCAGGGGGCTATAGCAATCAGCCCCAGCATTTT
>TRBD1|16|TRBV3-1/TRBV3-2|TRBJ1-5|NA
CASSQGWTGDNQPQHF
TGTGCCAGCAGCCAAGGGTGGACAGGGGACAATCAGCCCCAGCATTTT
>NA|13|TRBV3-1/TRBV3-2|TRBJ1-1|NA
CASSQGPGTEAFF
TGTGCCAGCAGCCAGGGGCCGGGCACTGAAGCTTTCTTT
>TRBD1|16|TRBV28|TRBJ1-1|NA
CASSLEGQSRNTEAFF
TGTGCCAGCAGTTTAGAGGGACAGTCAAGGAACACTGAAGCTTTCTTT
>TRBD2|17|TRBV28|TRBJ2-7|NA
CASSLSSSGTVIYEQYF
TGTGCCAGCAGTTTATCTTCTAGCGGGACGGTCATCTACGAGCAGTACTTC